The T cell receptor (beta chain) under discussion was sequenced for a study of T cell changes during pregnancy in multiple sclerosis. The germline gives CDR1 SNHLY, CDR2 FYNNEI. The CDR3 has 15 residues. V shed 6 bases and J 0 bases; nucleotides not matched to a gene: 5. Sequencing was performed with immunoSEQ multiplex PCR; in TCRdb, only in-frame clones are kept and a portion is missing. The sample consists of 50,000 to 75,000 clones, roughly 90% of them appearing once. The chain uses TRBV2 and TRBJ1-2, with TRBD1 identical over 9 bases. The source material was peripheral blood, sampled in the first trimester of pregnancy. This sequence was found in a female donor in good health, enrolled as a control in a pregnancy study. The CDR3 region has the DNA TGTGCCAGCAGGAGGGACAGGGAGGCTAACTATGGCTACACCTTC. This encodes CASRRDREANYGYTF.